The entry below gives a single T cell receptor (beta chain) sequence along with its context. V lost 0 bases, J lost 5 bases, and 11 bases stayed unmatched. Looked up from germline, CDR1 is WNHNN and CDR2 is SYGVQD (reference sequence). The length of the CDR3 is 18 residues. Generated by immunoSEQ multiplex PCR, the TCRdb table keeps only in-frame clones and is missing some. The data show 100,000 to 150,000 clones, around 92% seen once. The data belong to a study of control samples from healthy donors and cancer patients. The TCR originated in a woman between 50 and 59 years old in good health. The rearrangement uses TRBV10-1 and TRBJ2-2; 8 bases fit TRBD1. The source material was blood. The CDR3 protein is CASSESRQGRPATGELFF. The DNA of the CDR3 is TGCGCCAGCAGTGAGTCTCGACAGGGGCGGCCGGCAACCGGGGAGCTGTTTTTT.